This T cell receptor beta chain is from a study of spatial heterogeneity in lung cancer. Study summary: There were some 76 donors, all of them untreated patients with early-stage non-small cell lung cancer.

In germline, CDR1 is ENHRY, CDR2 SYGVKD. The CDR3 is 14 residues long. Trimming pared 11 bases from V and 0 bases from J, leaving 14 bases between. Time point here: blood at routine non-recurrence follow-up after resection. One entry per CDR3 protein results from TCRdb running MiXCR on the 5' RACE reads. Of 95,000 to 120,000 distinct CDR3 sequences in the sample, 9.5% to 14% were seen once. Sequences were derived from PBMCs, sampled at follow-up. This chain uses TRBV10-3 with TRBJ2-1; D is ambiguous. The receptor comes from a female donor with early-stage non-small cell lung cancer. The CDR3 DNA is TGTGCCTCCATGGGCCTAAGCTCCTACAATGAGCAGTTCTTC. It codes for CASMGLSSYNEQFF.